What follows is one TCR beta chain and its context. The antigen remains undetermined. The V segment lost 7 bases and the J segment 7 bases; nucleotides outside the gene matches: 7. Germline-derived CDR1 and CDR2 are MNHEY and SMNVEV (reference sequence). The CDR3 totals 13 residues. The sample belongs to a study of T cell clones after liver transplantation. Method: immunoSEQ multiplex PCR; TCRdb's copy keeps in-frame clones and lacks some. The sample has thousands of clones, about 38% seen once. Alloreactive TCRbeta sequences came from sequencing proliferating CFSE-low cells in the MLR. The rearrangement joins TRBV27 to TRBJ1-2, with 9 bases lining up with TRBD1. Sequencing was done on a sample of CD4+ T cells from cultured PBMCs. This receptor was taken from a human patient who received a liver transplant. The graft donor may be the source of some T cells. CDR3 coding DNA: TGTGCCAGCAAGCCCAGACAGGGGGTTGGCTACACCTTC. Its protein is CASKPRQGVGYTF.